Listed here are 24 T cell receptor beta chains from one sample, sequenced in a study of shared clonotypes between healthy human individuals. Assay used: immunoSEQ multiplex PCR; TCRdb lists only in-frame clones, some missing. The data show under 650,000 clones, 96% seen once. The sequenced sample consisted of naive CD4+ T cells sorted from blood. The subset was: CD45RA+ positively selected. The receptors here all came from a woman aged 25-40 years in good health.

J is TRBJ2-1 and V is TRBV18; D is perhaps TRBD2 (5 bases). The CDR3 is made up of 14 amino acids. The ends were cut back, 3 bases at V and 6 bases at J, with 12 bases in the middle. Germline lookup yields CDR1 KGHSH and CDR2 LQKENI. Written as DNA, the CDR3 is TGTGCCAGCTCACCCGGACTCGAACTCAATGAGCAGTTCTTC. Encoded protein: CASSPGLELNEQFF. Full variable domain (outside the CDR3, taken from reference TRBV18 and TRBJ2-1): NAGVMQNPRHLVRRRGQEARLRCSPMKGHSHVYWYRQLPEEGLKFMVYLQKENIIDESGMPKERFSAEFPKEGPSILRIQQVVRGDSAAYFCASSPGLELNEQFFGPGTRLTVL.

This chain links TRBV6-5 with TRBJ2-1; the D gene is possibly TRBD1 (6 bases). V lost 6 bases and J 7 bases, leaving 13 bases between the germline ends. There are 13 residues in the CDR3. The germline gives CDR1 MNHEY, CDR2 SVGAGI. CDR3 region: CASRKRQGNEQFF. The CDR3 bases are TGTGCCAGCAGAAAACGCCAGGGGAATGAGCAGTTCTTC.

This chain links TRBV5-5 with TRBJ2-5; D remains ambiguous. The ends were cut back, 0 bases at V and 5 bases at J, with 8 bases in the middle. The V gene's germline CDR1 is SGHKS and CDR2 YYEKEE (reference sequence). This CDR3 region has 13 residues. This chain's CDR3 is CASSLAGLETQYF. DNA of the CDR3: TGTGCCAGCAGCTTGGCCGGGTTGGAGACCCAGTACTTC.

The chain has TRBV5-4 and TRBJ2-7; D not certain. The V end lost 2 bases, the J end lost 1 base, and 7 bases lay between the germline ends. CDR3 length: 13 amino acids. The germline V gene has CDR1 SGHNT and CDR2 YYREEE (reference sequence). CDR3: CASSLKGSYEQYF. The CDR3 DNA reads as TGTGCCAGCAGCTTAAAAGGTTCCTACGAGCAGTACTTC.

The CDR3 DNA is TGCGCCAGCAGCTTGACAGGGACGGCCTACGAGCAGTACTTC. This translates into CASSLTGTAYEQYF. This chain links TRBV5-1 with TRBJ2-7; weak D call: TRBD1 (6 bases). V was cut by 1 base and J by 2 bases, with 10 bases left in between. Germline-derived CDR1 and CDR2 are SGHRS and YFSETQ. The CDR3 contains 14 residues.

This clone was detected once. The sample holds other DNA sequences that translate to the same CDR3. CDR3 sequence: CASSLGDSPYEQYF. CDR3 bases: TGCGCCAGCAGCTTGGGGGACAGCCCCTACGAGCAGTACTTC. The V gene is TRBV5-1, the J gene TRBJ2-7; 7 nucleotides match TRBD1. Germline CDR1 SGHRS, CDR2 YFSETQ. CDR3 length equals 14 residues. V trimming: 0 bases; J trimming: 2 bases; junction bases outside the gene matches: 2.

The chain is built from TRBV5-6 and TRBJ1-2; D ambiguous. The V end was cut by 4 bases, the J end by 2 bases, with 9 bases between. This CDR3 is built from 13 residues. Germline V gene lookup returns CDR1 SGHDT and CDR2 YYEEEE. CDR3 coding DNA: TGTGCCAGCAGCACCGGGATGAACTATGGCTACACCTTC. It encodes CASSTGMNYGYTF.

The chain uses TRBV7-2 and TRBJ2-5, with TRBD2 as a possible D gene (6 bases). V was shortened by 1 base and J by 5 bases, with 11 bases between the two germline ends. Germline V gene sequence: CDR1 SGHTA, CDR2 FQGNSA. The CDR3 extends over 14 amino acids. The CDR3 coding sequence is TGTGCCAGCAGCTTAGTTGCTGGGGGGGAGACCCAGTACTTC. This translates into CASSLVAGGETQYF.

This clone was detected only a few times. The chain is built from TRBV10-3 and TRBJ2-7; D ambiguous. The CDR3 runs 13 residues. Germline assignment: CDR1 ENHRY and CDR2 SYGVKD. The V end was cut by 0 bases, the J end by 5 bases, with 8 bases between. CDR3 sequence (DNA): TGTGCCATCAGTGAGTCGGATAGGAACGAGCAGTACTTC. It codes for CAISESDRNEQYF.

The rearrangement uses TRBV15 and TRBJ1-4; a possible D gene is TRBD1 (6 bases). The V gene lost 0 bases and the J gene lost 7 bases, with 15 bases spanning the gap. Germline CDR1 and CDR2: LNHNV and YYDKDF (reference sequence). The CDR3 is made up of 16 amino acids. DNA for the CDR3: TGTGCCACCAGCAGAGATGGGTCAGGGGAAGGTGAAAAACTGTTTTTT. This codes for CATSRDGSGEGEKLFF.

The chain combines TRBV7-9 with TRBJ2-6; 7 nucleotides align to TRBD1. V dropped 5 bases and J dropped 0; count of bases not matched to a gene: 7. Per germline, CDR1 SEHNR and CDR2 FQNEAQ (reference sequence). This CDR3 is 17 amino acids long. CDR3 protein: CASSRTGSSSGANVLTF. CDR3 bases: TGTGCCAGCAGCCGGACAGGTTCGAGCTCTGGGGCCAACGTCCTGACTTTC.

The CDR3 is CASSLLGYTEAFF. Written as DNA, the CDR3 is TGTGCCAGCAGCTTACTTGGGTACACTGAAGCTTTCTTT. The genes are TRBV7-2 and TRBJ1-1; D not resolved. The CDR3 has 13 amino acids. V was pared by 2 bases and J by 3 bases, with 7 bases between. Germline V gene lookup returns CDR1 SGHTA and CDR2 FQGNSA.

The chain couples TRBV5-4 to TRBJ1-1; 7 nucleotides line up with TRBD1. This CDR3 is 14 amino acids long. Germline CDR1 SGHNT, CDR2 YYREEE (reference sequence). Trimming at V came to 4 bases and at J to 3 bases, leaving 6 bases not matched to a gene. CDR3 bases: TGTGCCAGCAGCCAACAGGGGAGGTACACTGAAGCTTTCTTT. Protein sequence: CASSQQGRYTEAFF. Together with reference TRBV5-4 and TRBJ1-1, the CDR3 gives the full variable domain: ETGVTQSPTHLIKTRGQQVTLRCSSQSGHNTVSWYQQALGQGPQFIFQYYREEENGRGNFPPRFSGLQFPNYSSELNVNALELDDSALYLCASSQQGRYTEAFFGQGTRLTVV.

The V call is TRBV28, the J call TRBJ1-1, with D maybe TRBD1 (6 bases). V lost 7 bases to trimming and J lost 5 bases, with 17 bases between them. CDR1 is MDHEN and CDR2 is SYDVKM in the germline V gene. CDR3 length: 14 residues. CDR3 loop: CASKHRATVTEAFF. CDR3 DNA sequence: TGTGCCAGCAAGCACAGGGCAACGGTTACTGAAGCTTTCTTT. Complete variable domain (other parts from reference TRBV28 and TRBJ1-1): DVKVTQSSRYLVKRTGEKVFLECVQDMDHENMFWYRQDPGLGLRLIYFSYDVKMKEKGDIPEGYSVSREKKERFSLILESASTNQTSMYLCASKHRATVTEAFFGQGTRLTVV.

The chain uses TRBV5-1 and TRBJ2-7, with D maybe TRBD1 (6 bases). V was cut by 4 bases and J by 2 bases, with 13 bases left in between. CDR1 and CDR2 from the germline V gene are SGHRS and YFSETQ. CDR3 length equals 14 residues. CDR3 sequence reads: CASSAGDTTYEQYF. The CDR3 DNA reads as TGCGCCAGCAGCGCCGGGGACACGACCTACGAGCAGTACTTC.

This clone appeared a single time. The rearrangement links TRBV7-8 to TRBJ2-7; 7 bases match TRBD2. The CDR3 totals 15 residues. Germline assignment: CDR1 SGHVS and CDR2 FQNEAQ. With 5 bases clipped from V and 0 bases from J, the junction kept 7 bases outside the gene matches. The CDR3 DNA reads as TGTGCCAGCAGCCTTCAGGCGGGAGACTCCTACGAGCAGTACTTC. It translates to CASSLQAGDSYEQYF.

The J gene is TRBJ2-1, the V gene TRBV18; D unclear. The CDR3 runs 11 residues. The V gene's germline CDR1 is KGHSH and CDR2 LQKENI. V was cut by 3 bases and J by 9 bases, with 6 bases left in between. Here the CDR3 reads CASSPTIEQFF. The DNA for the CDR3 is TGTGCCAGCTCACCTACCATTGAGCAGTTCTTC.

This rearrangement joins TRBV12-5 to TRBJ2-2; 12 bases agree with TRBD2. Germline-derived CDR1 and CDR2 are LGHNT and FRNRAP. The CDR3 length is 18 residues. V lost 1 base and J lost 4; bases outside the gene matches: 7. CDR3 loop: CASGLGLAGELGTGELFF. For the CDR3, the DNA is TGTGCTAGTGGTTTGGGACTAGCGGGAGAGTTGGGCACCGGGGAGCTGTTTTTT.

The chain couples TRBV5-1 to TRBJ2-1; D remains unclear. Trimming left V 4 bases short and J 9 bases short, with 14 bases between. Germline CDR1 is SGHRS and CDR2 is YFSETQ. The CDR3 covers 13 residues. CDR3 protein: CASSPTLRPEQFF. In nucleotides, the CDR3 is TGCGCCAGCAGCCCGACTCTCCGTCCTGAGCAGTTCTTC.

This clone is a singleton in its sample. The V gene is TRBV7-2, the J gene TRBJ1-5, with D unresolved. The V and J ends lost 10 bases and 7 bases respectively, with 20 bases between them. The length of the CDR3 is 14 residues. CDR1 is SGHTA and CDR2 is FQGNSA in the germline V gene. The CDR3 region has the DNA TGTGCCACCCGACGGGCAGGTTACGAACAGCCCCAGCATTTT. As protein: CATRRAGYEQPQHF. The full variable domain, completed using reference TRBV7-2 and TRBJ1-5, is GAGVSQSPSNKVTEKGKDVELRCDPISGHTALYWYRQSLGQGLEFLIYFQGNSAPDKSGLPSDRFSAERTGGSVSTLTIQRTQQEDSAVYLCATRRAGYEQPQHFGDGTRLSIL.

The table lists this clone with a count of one. In DNA, the CDR3 is TGTGCCAGCACTACCGACCAGGGGACGGGTGAGCAGTTCTTC. Translated: CASTTDQGTGEQFF. The chain employs TRBV6-5 and TRBJ2-1; maybe TRBD1 (6 bases). Trimming cost V 7 bases and J 9 bases, with 19 bases left between them. The CDR3 is made up of 14 amino acids. Germline V CDR1 and CDR2: MNHEY, SVGAGI.

The chain combines TRBV29-1 with TRBJ2-5; no clear D gene. In germline, CDR1 is SQVTM, CDR2 ANQGSEA. This CDR3 spans 13 amino acids. Trimming pared 6 bases from V and 3 bases from J, leaving 14 bases between. CDR3 amino acids: CSVVDPREETQYF. The CDR3 region has the DNA TGCAGCGTAGTGGACCCCCGAGAAGAGACCCAGTACTTC.

The chain joins TRBV28 to TRBJ1-2; unclear D gene. CDR1 and CDR2 from the germline V gene are MDHEN and SYDVKM. There are 14 residues in the CDR3. Trimming left V 5 bases short and J 7 bases short, with 17 bases between. The CDR3 nucleotides read TGTGCCAGCAGTGGCGGGAGGACTCCGACTGGCTACACCTTC. It is translated as CASSGGRTPTGYTF.

The chain has TRBV5-1 and TRBJ2-5; the match to TRBD1 covers 9 bases. The end of the DNA aligns better with TRBJ2-7, so the J call may be wrong. There are 14 residues in the CDR3. From germline, CDR1 is SGHRS and CDR2 YFSETQ. CDR3 nucleotides: TGCGCCAGCAGCAAAGGGACAGGGTTGCACGAGCAGTACTTC. Encoded protein: CASSKGTGLHEQYF.